The 31 T cell receptor beta chains below come from one sample, sequenced in a study of T cell responses to AZD1222 COVID-19 vaccine. TCRdb's table, derived via immunoSEQ multiplex PCR, lists solely in-frame clones and lacks some. The table records about 96,000 clones, 85% to 90% of them present only once. Material: peripheral blood, obtained on day 0 of AZD1222 vaccination. These receptors came from an adult in good health.

The chain recombines TRBV14 with TRBJ1-3, with no clear D. This CDR3 is built from 13 residues. The germline gives CDR1 SGHDN, CDR2 FVKESK. The V end lost 8 bases, the J end lost 0 bases, and 8 bases lay between the germline ends. The CDR3 region has the DNA TGTGCCAGCGGTCTGAACTCTGGAAACACCATATATTTT. Amino acids: CASGLNSGNTIYF.

The gene calls are TRBV7-9 and TRBJ1-6; D is ambiguous. Germline assignment: CDR1 SEHNR and CDR2 FQNEAQ (reference sequence). The CDR3 has 16 amino acids. The V gene lost 1 base and the J gene lost 9 bases, with 16 bases spanning the gap. The CDR3 nucleotides read TGTGCCAGCAGCTTAGTCTCTCCGGGTGAGGGTTCACCCCTCCACTTT. It is translated as CASSLVSPGEGSPLHF.

This chain connects TRBV5-5 to TRBJ1-6; TRBD1 is a possible D gene (6 bases). The CDR3 is made up of 15 amino acids. Trimming removed 2 bases from V and 6 bases from J, with 12 bases in between. Per the germline V gene, CDR1 is SGHKS and CDR2 is YYEKEE (reference sequence). CDR3 region: CASSFEPGANSPLHF. The CDR3 DNA sequence: TGTGCCAGCAGCTTCGAGCCAGGGGCTAATTCACCCCTCCACTTT.

The genes are TRBV24-1 and TRBJ1-1; perhaps TRBD1 as D (5 bases). Germline lookup yields CDR1 KGHDR and CDR2 SFDVKD. CDR3 size: 15 residues. Trimming stripped 4 bases from V and 7 bases from J, with 18 bases between. The CDR3 DNA sequence: TGTGCCACCAGTGACCCGACCCGGGGGTCGGGTGAAGCTTTCTTT. Protein: CATSDPTRGSGEAFF.

This clone was observed many times. The genes are TRBV6-1 and TRBJ2-3; TRBD2 matches at 8 bases. The CDR3 covers 15 residues. CDR1 MNHNS and CDR2 SASEGT come from the germline V gene. Trimming at V came to 2 bases and at J to 0 bases, leaving 1 base not matched to a gene. The CDR3 sequence: CASSELAGSTDTQYF. The DNA for the CDR3 is TGTGCCAGCAGTGAACTAGCGGGTAGCACAGATACGCAGTATTTT.

The rearrangement uses TRBV6-5 and TRBJ2-2; D is ambiguous. CDR1 is MNHEY and CDR2 is SVGAGI in the germline V gene. V was pared by 2 bases and J by 6 bases, with 4 bases between. This CDR3 has 12 amino acids. CDR3 amino acids: CASSYRPGELFF. In nucleotides, the CDR3 is TGTGCCAGCAGTTACCGTCCCGGGGAGCTGTTTTTT.

The chain is built from TRBV19 and TRBJ1-5, with 9 bases lining up with TRBD1. This CDR3 region has 15 residues. CDR1 and CDR2 (germline): LNHDA, SQIVND (reference sequence). J was trimmed by 2 bases and V by 7 bases; bases with no gene match: 6. Written as DNA, the CDR3 is TGTGCCAGTAACCCACAGGGGGCTGGCAATCAGCCCCAGCATTTT. It yields the protein CASNPQGAGNQPQHF.

The V and J genes are TRBV28 and TRBJ1-1; unclear D gene. Germline loops: CDR1 MDHEN, CDR2 SYDVKM. V gave up 2 bases and J gave up 0 bases, with 7 bases separating them. CDR3 length equals 14 residues. The CDR3 here is CASSLVIMNTEAFF. The CDR3 DNA sequence: TGTGCCAGCAGTTTAGTGATCATGAACACTGAAGCTTTCTTT.

V is TRBV28 and J is TRBJ2-7; a weak D match, TRBD2 (7 bases). V gave up 4 bases and J gave up 3 bases, with 13 bases separating them. The CDR3 totals 14 residues. In germline, CDR1 is MDHEN, CDR2 SYDVKM. The CDR3 spells CASSWGGTYYEQYF. The CDR3, as DNA: TGTGCCAGCAGTTGGGGGGGGACATACTACGAGCAGTACTTC.

The CDR3 sequence: CASSPIPPRSKLYF. Here the CDR3 DNA reads TGTGCCAGCAGCCCAATTCCCCCCCGGTCCAAATTGTATTTT. The chain links TRBV11-2 to TRBJ2-3; D is undetermined. The germline V gene has CDR1 SGHAT and CDR2 FQNNGV. The CDR3 contains 14 residues. V gave up 5 bases and J gave up 14 bases, with 23 bases separating them.

The CDR3 reads CASSLDVYNGELFF. For the CDR3, the DNA is TGTGCCAGCAGCTTAGACGTATATAACGGGGAGCTGTTTTTT. The chain employs TRBV11-3 and TRBJ2-2; D unclear. Germline V gene data show CDR1 as SGHNT and CDR2 as YENEEA. The CDR3 runs to 14 residues. Trimming stripped 0 bases from V and 7 bases from J, with 9 bases between. Based on the CDR3 plus reference TRBV11-3 and TRBJ2-2, the full variable domain is EAGVVQSPRYKIIEKKQPVAFWCNPISGHNTLYWYLQNLGQGPELLIRYENEEAVDDSQLPKDRFSAERLKGVDSTLKIQPAELGDSAVYLCASSLDVYNGELFFGEGSRLTVL.

The chain uses TRBV3-1 (or the pseudogene TRBV3-2) and TRBJ2-3, with TRBD2 identical over 9 bases. The V and J ends lost 2 bases and 0 bases, in that order; junction bases with no gene match: 24. CDR1 LGHDT and CDR2 YNNKEL come from the germline V gene (reference sequence). The CDR3 is 23 amino acids. The CDR3 region is CASSQWGTRLAGTPITSTDTQYF. Here the CDR3 DNA reads TGTGCCAGCAGCCAATGGGGTACGCGGCTAGCGGGAACCCCAATCACTAGCACAGATACGCAGTATTTT.

The chain is built from TRBV2 and TRBJ1-2; no firm D call. Trimming stripped 6 bases from V and 0 bases from J, with 8 bases between. CDR1 is SNHLY, CDR2 FYNNEI, per germline. This CDR3 region has 13 residues. The CDR3 region has the DNA TGTGCCAGCAGCGGCACCCCTAACTATGGCTACACCTTC. Amino acid sequence: CASSGTPNYGYTF.

The chain has TRBV7-9 and TRBJ2-3, with TRBD2 as a possible D gene (6 bases). This CDR3 has 15 residues. The V gene's germline CDR1 is SEHNR and CDR2 FQNEAQ (reference sequence). Trimming removed 1 base at V and 0 bases at J, with 8 bases between. For the CDR3, the DNA is TGTGCCAGCAGCTTAGAGCGGGCAAGCACAGATACGCAGTATTTT. It translates to CASSLERASTDTQYF.

The chain is built from TRBV29-1 and TRBJ1-1, with 7 bases lining up with TRBD1. In germline, CDR1 is SQVTM, CDR2 ANQGSEA. With V trimmed by 5 bases and J by 4 bases, 10 bases remained unmatched. This CDR3 has 14 amino acids. In DNA form, the CDR3 reads TGCAGCGTTACGAGGACAGGCCGGGGCACTGAAGCTTTCTTT. It encodes CSVTRTGRGTEAFF.

This chain links TRBV13 with TRBJ2-1; 13 bases agree with TRBD2. Trimming cost V 2 bases and J 2 bases; bases outside gene matches: 12. The CDR3 sequence is 20 residues long. Per germline, CDR1 PRHDT and CDR2 FYEKMQ (reference sequence). The CDR3 sequence is CASSLPWTSGSRGTYNEQFF. DNA of the CDR3: TGTGCCAGCAGCTTACCCTGGACTAGCGGGAGTAGGGGAACCTACAATGAGCAGTTCTTC.

The chain joins TRBV2 to TRBJ1-2; TRBD1 is a possible D gene (5 bases). Germline V CDR1 and CDR2: SNHLY, FYNNEI. The CDR3 totals 14 residues. Deletions cut 4 bases from V and 1 base from J, with 10 bases between. The CDR3 region is CASSVTGINYGYTF. For the CDR3, the DNA is TGTGCCAGCAGTGTCACAGGAATTAACTATGGCTACACCTTC.

The chain has TRBV6-6 and TRBJ2-7; 7 positions match TRBD2. V was pared by 3 bases and J by 2 bases, with 10 bases of the junction left unmatched. Germline CDR1 reads MNHNY; CDR2 reads SVGAGI (reference sequence). The CDR3 contains 16 residues. Here the CDR3 reads CASSYWGEGKTYEQYF. As DNA, the CDR3 is TGTGCCAGCAGTTATTGGGGGGAGGGAAAGACCTACGAGCAGTACTTC.

The chain has TRBV28 and TRBJ1-1; no reliable D call. Germline V gene lookup returns CDR1 MDHEN and CDR2 SYDVKM. V lost 5 bases and J lost 0, with 7 bases in between. This CDR3 spans 13 amino acids. The CDR3 is CASSLFVNTEAFF. The CDR3 region has the DNA TGTGCCAGCAGTCTGTTCGTGAACACTGAAGCTTTCTTT.

V is TRBV28 and J is TRBJ1-4, with D maybe TRBD1 (5 bases). CDR1 is MDHEN, CDR2 SYDVKM, per germline. The CDR3 loop spans 15 amino acids. V was cut by 6 bases and J by 4 bases, with 15 bases left in between. CDR3 coding DNA: TGTGCCAGCAGCACCCCGGGACGGTATAATGAAAAACTGTTTTTT. Its translation: CASSTPGRYNEKLFF. The variable domain in full, with the rest retrieved from reference TRBV28 and TRBJ1-4, is DVKVTQSSRYLVKRTGEKVFLECVQDMDHENMFWYRQDPGLGLRLIYFSYDVKMKEKGDIPEGYSVSREKKERFSLILESASTNQTSMYLCASSTPGRYNEKLFFGSGTQLSVL.

The chain couples TRBV7-9 to TRBJ1-2, with D perhaps matching TRBD1 (6 bases). The CDR3 spans 14 residues. Germline V gives CDR1 SEHNR, CDR2 FQNEAQ (reference sequence). V gave up 5 bases and J gave up 4 bases, with 14 bases separating them. The CDR3 DNA is TGTGCCAGCAGCCCAGGGGCCGGGGGCTATGGCTACACCTTC. This encodes CASSPGAGGYGYTF.

V and J are TRBV29-1 and TRBJ1-2; D is perhaps TRBD1 (5 bases). Trimming shortened V by 3 bases and J by 4 bases, and 9 bases separated the two germline ends. The CDR3 has 12 amino acids. Germline values: CDR1 SQVTM, CDR2 ANQGSEA. CDR3 in amino acids: CSVERGGYGYTF. The CDR3 nucleotides are TGCAGCGTTGAGAGGGGCGGCTATGGCTACACCTTC.

Written as DNA, the CDR3 is TGTGCCAGCAGTATCGAGCCCTACGAGCAGTACTTC. Encoded protein: CASSIEPYEQYF. The chain recombines TRBV28 with TRBJ2-7; D gene uncertain. This CDR3 contains 12 residues. Trimming took off 5 bases at V and 2 bases at J, with 7 bases between the two ends. From germline, CDR1 is MDHEN and CDR2 SYDVKM.

V and J are TRBV5-1 and TRBJ2-3; D perhaps matches TRBD2 (5 bases). Trimming removed 0 bases at V and 0 bases at J, with 8 bases between. CDR3 length equals 15 residues. Germline V gene data show CDR1 as SGHRS and CDR2 as YFSETQ. CDR3 nucleotide sequence: TGCGCCAGCAGCTTGGCAGCGGCTAGCACAGATACGCAGTATTTT. Amino acid sequence: CASSLAAASTDTQYF.

V is TRBV2 and J is TRBJ1-5; D unclear. Trimming pared 3 bases from V and 2 bases from J, leaving 5 bases between. The CDR3 sequence is 13 residues long. CDR1 is SNHLY and CDR2 is FYNNEI in the germline V gene. CDR3: CASSDVGNQPQHF. The CDR3, as DNA: TGTGCCAGCAGTGATGTAGGCAATCAGCCCCAGCATTTT.

This clone has only one observation. This chain joins TRBV3-1 (or the pseudogene TRBV3-2) and TRBJ2-5; D might be TRBD1 (6 bases). CDR3 size: 15 residues. Trimming cost V 2 bases and J 5 bases, with 15 bases left between them. The germline V gene encodes CDR1 LGHDT and CDR2 YNNKEL (reference sequence). CDR3 nucleotides: TGTGCCAGCAGCCAAAGTACAGGGCGCTTGGAGACCCAGTACTTC. Protein product: CASSQSTGRLETQYF.

This rearrangement joins TRBV28 to TRBJ2-1; 13 bases align to TRBD2. CDR1 and CDR2 from the germline V gene are MDHEN and SYDVKM. With V trimmed by 3 bases and J by 1 base, 9 bases remained unmatched. This CDR3 contains 19 residues. CDR3 nucleotide sequence: TGTGCCAGCAGTTTGGTTGGGACTAGCGGGATTCGGTCCTACAATGAGCAGTTCTTC. Protein product: CASSLVGTSGIRSYNEQFF.

The rearrangement uses TRBV5-4 and TRBJ1-3; no reliable D call. The germline gives CDR1 SGHNT, CDR2 YYREEE (reference sequence). The CDR3 has 13 amino acids. V was clipped by 4 bases and J by 0 bases, with 5 bases between them. The CDR3 DNA follows: TGTGCCAGCAGCCGGGTCTCTGGAAACACCATATATTTT. Its translation: CASSRVSGNTIYF.

J is TRBJ2-1 and V is TRBV18, with a possible D match to TRBD1 (5 bases). The CDR3 contains 15 residues. Per germline, CDR1 KGHSH and CDR2 LQKENI. Trimming shortened V by 1 base and J by 12 bases, and 19 bases separated the two germline ends. The CDR3 is CASSPRTQQPISQFF. CDR3 nucleotides: TGTGCCAGCTCACCACGGACACAACAACCGATTTCGCAGTTCTTC. The whole variable domain, remainder taken from reference TRBV18 and TRBJ2-1, is NAGVMQNPRHLVRRRGQEARLRCSPMKGHSHVYWYRQLPEEGLKFMVYLQKENIIDESGMPKERFSAEFPKEGPSILRIQQVVRGDSAAYFCASSPRTQQPISQFFGPGTRLTVL.

This clone was recorded once. V gene TRBV3-1 (or the pseudogene TRBV3-2) combines with J gene TRBJ2-5, with 7 bases identical to TRBD1. This CDR3 has 15 residues. The V and J ends lost 3 bases and 5 bases, in that order; junction bases with no gene match: 9. CDR1 is LGHDT, CDR2 YNNKEL, per germline (reference sequence). DNA for the CDR3: TGTGCCAGCAGCCACGCCAACAGGGGTCGGGAGACCCAGTACTTC. This codes for CASSHANRGRETQYF.

The chain joins TRBV10-3 to TRBJ1-6, with 8 nucleotides matching TRBD1. J was trimmed by 6 bases and V by 5 bases; bases with no gene match: 6. The CDR3 is 15 amino acids. CDR1 and CDR2 from the germline V gene are ENHRY and SYGVKD. The CDR3 DNA is TGTGCCATCAGTACCGGGACAGGAACTAATTCACCCCTCCACTTT. This gives the protein CAISTGTGTNSPLHF.